These 28 T cell receptor beta chains were all obtained from the same sample, sequenced in a study of cytotoxic CD8 clonotypes in ibrutinib-treated CLL. Assay: immunoSEQ multiplex PCR; the TCRdb copy retains only in-frame clones and omits some. This table has some 150,000 clones, about three quarters appearing once. Specimen: PBMCs, collected after 24 months of ibrutinib treatment. Every receptor here comes from a human donor with chronic lymphocytic leukemia.

The chain combines TRBV19 with TRBJ2-1; TRBD1 agrees at 10 bases. V gave up 7 bases and J gave up 5 bases; unmatched junction bases: 11. Germline V gives CDR1 LNHDA, CDR2 SQIVND (reference sequence). There are 16 residues in the CDR3. In nucleotides, the CDR3 is TGTGCCAGTACCCGCGCTTGGGACAGGGGAAACAATGAGCAGTTCTTC. It encodes CASTRAWDRGNNEQFF.

CDR3 bases: TGTGCCATCAGTGTACAGGGTTTGGAAGAAAAACTGTTTTTT. It yields the protein CAISVQGLEEKLFF. This chain joins TRBV10-3 and TRBJ1-4; TRBD1 might be the D (6 bases). Trimming shortened V by 4 bases and J by 8 bases, and 14 bases separated the two germline ends. Germline loops: CDR1 ENHRY, CDR2 SYGVKD. The CDR3 has 14 amino acids.

The chain carries TRBV7-9 and TRBJ1-2; D is possibly TRBD1 (5 bases). Trimming pared 1 base from V and 0 bases from J, leaving 9 bases between. CDR1 and CDR2 from the germline V gene are SEHNR and FQNEAQ (reference sequence). This CDR3 has 15 residues. In nucleotides, the CDR3 is TGTGCCAGCAGCTTAGTATGGGGGACTAACTATGGCTACACCTTC. Translation gives CASSLVWGTNYGYTF.

Turning to this clone: The sample carries other DNA sequences with the same CDR3. This sequence joins TRBV5-1 and TRBJ2-7; D is possibly TRBD1 (6 bases). There are 13 residues in the CDR3. Germline V gives CDR1 SGHRS, CDR2 YFSETQ. V was cut by 3 bases and J by 2 bases, with 9 bases left in between. CDR3 sequence: CASSSAGAYEQYF. The CDR3 DNA is TGCGCCAGCAGCTCGGCAGGGGCCTACGAGCAGTACTTC.

The V call is TRBV6-5, the J call TRBJ2-7, with 8 positions matching TRBD1. Looked up from germline, CDR1 is MNHEY and CDR2 is SVGAGI. V gave up 6 bases and J gave up 3 bases; unmatched junction bases: 7. This CDR3 region has 14 residues. CDR3 region: CASSRGQGNYEQYF. For the CDR3, the DNA is TGTGCCAGCAGCCGCGGACAGGGCAACTACGAGCAGTACTTC.

The chain employs TRBV5-1 and TRBJ2-2, with 9 positions matching TRBD2. Germline V gene data show CDR1 as SGHRS and CDR2 as YFSETQ. The CDR3 has 16 residues. V lost 3 bases and J lost 4; bases outside the gene matches: 7. Written as DNA, the CDR3 is TGCGCCAGCAGCTGGGGGACTAGCCGGGTCACCGGGGAGCTGTTTTTT. It translates to CASSWGTSRVTGELFF.

This sequence joins TRBV30 and TRBJ1-3; 11 bases line up with TRBD1. This CDR3 is built from 15 residues. The germline CDR1 and CDR2 sequences are GTSNPN and SVGIG (reference sequence). With 0 bases clipped from V and 7 bases from J, the junction kept 5 bases outside the gene matches. This CDR3 is CAWSVWGQGVNTIYF. CDR3 sequence (DNA): TGTGCCTGGAGTGTATGGGGACAGGGGGTGAACACCATATATTTT.

The rearrangement joins TRBV6-5 to TRBJ2-3; TRBD2 matches 8 bases. The CDR3 has 15 amino acids. The junction had 6 bases not matched to a gene; V was cut back by 3 bases and J by 4 bases. Germline V gene sequence: CDR1 MNHEY, CDR2 SVGAGI. CDR3 loop: CASSYGGGNPDTQYF. For the CDR3, the DNA is TGTGCCAGCAGTTATGGCGGGGGGAACCCAGATACGCAGTATTTT.

This chain uses TRBV19 with TRBJ2-1; 7 nucleotides agree with TRBD1. Per the germline V gene, CDR1 is LNHDA and CDR2 is SQIVND (reference sequence). The CDR3 is made up of 13 amino acids. J lost 1 base, V lost 10 bases, and 4 bases had no gene match. CDR3 coding DNA: TGTGCCACCAGGGACAGATCCTACAATGAGCAGTTCTTC. This codes for CATRDRSYNEQFF.

In its sample, this clone was seen a few times. The gene calls are TRBV4-3 and TRBJ2-1; D is possibly TRBD2 (5 bases). The CDR3 is 13 amino acids. Trimming left V 0 bases short and J 9 bases short, with 9 bases between. Germline V gene lookup returns CDR1 LGHNA and CDR2 YSLEER. This CDR3 reads CASSQDRRAEQFF. The CDR3 DNA reads TGCGCCAGCAGCCAAGATCGGCGGGCTGAGCAGTTCTTC.

The chain employs TRBV19 and TRBJ2-3; D gene unclear. Germline V CDR1 and CDR2: LNHDA, SQIVND (reference sequence). The germline V and J ends were trimmed by 5 bases and 2 bases, with 8 bases remaining between them. The CDR3 is 13 amino acids. The chain's CDR3 is CASSDRHTDTQYF. The CDR3 DNA reads TGTGCCAGTAGTGACCGGCACACAGATACGCAGTATTTT.

This chain connects TRBV7-2 to TRBJ1-1, with D possibly matching TRBD1 (6 bases). Looked up from germline, CDR1 is SGHTA and CDR2 is FQGNSA. V was trimmed by 5 bases and J by 6 bases, leaving 13 bases between them. The CDR3 covers 13 residues. The CDR3 loop reads CASSRGGFPEAFF. For the CDR3, the DNA is TGTGCCAGCAGCCGGGGGGGCTTTCCTGAAGCTTTCTTT.

Only one count was recorded for this clone. The V gene is TRBV5-1, the J gene TRBJ2-5; 9 nucleotides align to TRBD2. This CDR3 contains 18 residues. Germline values: CDR1 SGHRS, CDR2 YFSETQ. J gave up 5 bases and V 4 bases, and 18 bases lay outside the gene matches. CDR3 loop: CASSLYPAGGGAPETQYF. Here the CDR3 DNA reads TGCGCCAGCAGCCTCTACCCTGCGGGGGGGGGCGCCCCGGAGACCCAGTACTTC. The variable domain in full, with the rest retrieved from reference TRBV5-1 and TRBJ2-5, is KAGVTQTPRYLIKTRGQQVTLSCSPISGHRSVSWYQQTPGQGLQFLFEYFSETQRNKGNFPGRFSGRQFSNSRSEMNVSTLELGDSALYLCASSLYPAGGGAPETQYFGPGTRLLVL.

This rearrangement joins TRBV5-1 to TRBJ1-6; D perhaps matches TRBD1 (5 bases). Germline V gene data show CDR1 as SGHRS and CDR2 as YFSETQ. The CDR3 totals 15 residues. With 4 bases removed from V and 10 bases from J, the gap between germline ends came to 18 bases. The CDR3 coding sequence is TGCGCCAGCAGCCCGGGACGGTCTCTGGGGTCACCCCTCCACTTT. It encodes CASSPGRSLGSPLHF.

This rearrangement joins TRBV9 to TRBJ2-2; D perhaps matches TRBD1 (6 bases). CDR1 and CDR2 from the germline V gene are SGDLS and YYNGEE. The CDR3 is 17 amino acids. V was clipped by 6 bases and J by 4 bases, with 22 bases between them. The CDR3 coding sequence is TGTGCCAGCACAGGACAGTCCCACACTTGGGGCACCGGGGAGCTGTTTTTT. Translated, it gives CASTGQSHTWGTGELFF.

This chain uses TRBV28 with TRBJ2-7, with 10 bases matching TRBD2. This CDR3 comprises 15 residues. J was trimmed by 3 bases and V by 6 bases; bases with no gene match: 8. Looked up from germline, CDR1 is MDHEN and CDR2 is SYDVKM. CDR3 amino acids: CASRGPGTSVYEQYF. CDR3 bases: TGTGCCAGCAGAGGCCCCGGGACTAGCGTCTACGAGCAGTACTTC.

V is TRBV9 and J is TRBJ2-1; possibly TRBD2 for D (5 bases). Trimming shortened V by 3 bases and J by 9 bases, and 10 bases separated the two germline ends. Per the germline V gene, CDR1 is SGDLS and CDR2 is YYNGEE. The CDR3 contains 12 residues. The chain's CDR3 is CASSGGLGEQFF. As DNA, the CDR3 is TGTGCCAGCAGCGGAGGGCTGGGTGAGCAGTTCTTC. The full variable domain, in which reference TRBV9 and TRBJ2-1 provide the parts outside the CDR3, is DSGVTQTPKHLITATGQRVTLRCSPRSGDLSVYWYQQSLDQGLQFLIQYYNGEERAKGNILERFSAQQFPDLHSELNLSSLELGDSALYFCASSGGLGEQFFGPGTRLTVL.

The chain links TRBV7-9 to TRBJ2-3; 8 positions agree with TRBD2. With V trimmed by 5 bases and J by 5 bases, 3 bases remained unmatched. This CDR3 is built from 13 residues. CDR1 and CDR2 (germline): SEHNR, FQNEAQ (reference sequence). The CDR3 nucleotides are TGTGCCAGCAGCGCTGCGGGAGGAGATACGCAGTATTTT. Residues: CASSAAGGDTQYF.

The chain combines TRBV6-6 with TRBJ1-3, with D unresolved. CDR3 length: 15 amino acids. The V gene's germline CDR1 is MNHNY and CDR2 SVGAGI (reference sequence). Trimming pared 3 bases from V and 4 bases from J, leaving 13 bases between. The CDR3 spells CASSYSLGDGNTIYF. The CDR3 bases are TGTGCCAGCAGTTATTCCTTGGGCGACGGAAACACCATATATTTT.

The chain recombines TRBV5-1 with TRBJ2-5; no reliable D call. Germline-derived CDR1 and CDR2 are SGHRS and YFSETQ. The CDR3 length is 13 residues. Trimming cost V 4 bases and J 5 bases, with 12 bases left between them. The CDR3 DNA follows: TGCGCCAGCAGCACCCCGGGCGCGGAGACCCAGTACTTC. Encoded protein: CASSTPGAETQYF.

The rearrangement joins TRBV7-6 to TRBJ2-3; TRBD2 is a possible D gene (5 bases). CDR3 size: 16 residues. Trimming pared 0 bases from V and 5 bases from J, leaving 15 bases between. Germline CDR1 and CDR2: SGHVS and FNYEAQ. In DNA, the CDR3 is TGTGCCAGCAGCTTAGCGGGCGGGCCCGGTAGAGATACGCAGTATTTT. This codes for CASSLAGGPGRDTQYF.

This clone turned up a few times. For the CDR3, the DNA is TGTGCCAGCAGCTTAGCCGCCGGGGGCGACTTGGGAGATACGCAGTATTTT. As protein: CASSLAAGGDLGDTQYF. The chain employs TRBV7-9 and TRBJ2-3; either TRBD1 or TRBD2 may fit D (6 bases each). Trimming shortened V by 0 bases and J by 5 bases, and 18 bases separated the two germline ends. CDR3 length: 17 amino acids. Germline V CDR1 and CDR2: SEHNR, FQNEAQ (reference sequence).

CDR3 DNA: TGTGCCAGCAGCTCTCCCGGACTAGGGGGTGAGACCCAGTACTTC. Residues: CASSSPGLGGETQYF. The chain employs TRBV7-3 and TRBJ2-5; a weak D match, TRBD2 (7 bases). The CDR3 sequence is 15 residues long. The germline CDR1 and CDR2 sequences are SGHTA and FQGTGA. Trimming shortened V by 4 bases and J by 5 bases, and 17 bases separated the two germline ends.

V usage is TRBV28 and J usage is TRBJ2-1; D is possibly TRBD2 (5 bases). The CDR3 extends over 13 amino acids. From germline, CDR1 is MDHEN and CDR2 SYDVKM. V was shortened by 10 bases and J by 4 bases, with 14 bases between the two germline ends. CDR3 in amino acids: CATQPGEYNEQFF. CDR3 DNA: TGTGCCACCCAACCCGGGGAATACAATGAGCAGTTCTTC. The whole variable domain, filled in from reference TRBV28 and TRBJ2-1, reads DVKVTQSSRYLVKRTGEKVFLECVQDMDHENMFWYRQDPGLGLRLIYFSYDVKMKEKGDIPEGYSVSREKKERFSLILESASTNQTSMYLCATQPGEYNEQFFGPGTRLTVL.

This clone was counted a single time. V gene TRBV7-9 combines with J gene TRBJ2-5; TRBD1 matches 8 bases. CDR1 SEHNR and CDR2 FQNEAQ come from the germline V gene (reference sequence). V gave up 3 bases and J gave up 7 bases; unmatched junction bases: 4. This CDR3 is built from 13 residues. The CDR3 nucleotides read TGTGCCAGCAGCTTGGCAGGGACAGGGACCCAGTACTTC. Protein sequence: CASSLAGTGTQYF. Looking up the rest from reference TRBV7-9 and TRBJ2-5 gives the full variable domain: DTGVSQNPRHKITKRGQNVTFRCDPISEHNRLYWYRQTLGQGPEFLTYFQNEAQLEKSRLLSDRFSAERPKGSFSTLEIQRTEQGDSAMYLCASSLAGTGTQYFGPGTRLLVL.

The rearrangement links TRBV5-1 to TRBJ2-7, with 8 bases fitting TRBD2. CDR1 SGHRS and CDR2 YFSETQ come from the germline V gene. This CDR3 comprises 15 residues. V lost 4 bases, J lost 6 bases, and 12 bases stayed unmatched. DNA of the CDR3: TGCGCCAGCAGCCCGGGGGGGGGCCCCCCGGGCGAGCAGTACTTC. Translated, it gives CASSPGGGPPGEQYF.

The V call is TRBV28, the J call TRBJ2-3; no clear D gene. The CDR3 loop spans 16 amino acids. Trimming removed 6 bases from V and 2 bases from J, with 18 bases in between. The germline CDR1 and CDR2 sequences are MDHEN and SYDVKM. In DNA, the CDR3 is TGTGCCAGCAGCATCCCAAAATCTGAGCCCACAGATACGCAGTATTTT. Protein: CASSIPKSEPTDTQYF.

The V and J genes are TRBV19 and TRBJ1-2; D is ambiguous. The V gene lost 6 bases and the J gene lost 0 bases, with 14 bases spanning the gap. Germline V lookup: CDR1 LNHDA, CDR2 SQIVND (reference sequence). This CDR3 is built from 15 residues. The CDR3 loop is CASRIQSFPNYGYTF. The CDR3 coding sequence is TGTGCCAGTAGGATACAGTCATTCCCTAACTATGGCTACACCTTC.